This T cell receptor beta chain was retrieved from a study of PD-1 blockade in classical Hodgkin lymphoma. This clone was counted only a few times. The germline CDR1 and CDR2 sequences are KGHSH and LQKENI. CDR3 length equals 12 residues. Here immunoSEQ multiplex PCR was the method, and the copy in TCRdb shows in-frame clones only, minus some. The sample has fewer than 20,000 clones, over 70% seen once. Documented time point: cycle 4 day 1 (C4D1), after five to seven weeks of nivolumab. Following autologous stem cell transplantation, relapse occurred in every patient, and exposure to brentuximab vedotin varied. Thawed PBMCs were the source of CD4+ T cells, purified by magnetic negative selection.

Material: CD4+ T cells from blood, obtained before the fourth cycle of nivolumab. This receptor was taken from a human donor with classical Hodgkin lymphoma. The chain employs TRBV18 and TRBJ2-5; D unclear. The DNA end is more similar to TRBJ2-7, so the J call may be wrong. CDR3 DNA: TGTGCCAGCTCACCCTCCGGTAACGAGCAGTACTTC. Translated: CASSPSGNEQYF.